The entry that follows covers one T cell receptor (beta chain) sequence. The antigen remains undetermined. The sample is drawn from a study of cytomegalovirus exposure and HLA in healthy donors. General observations from the study: As was reported, the HLA-A and HLA-B alleles of most subjects were accurately predicted from TCR beta sequences. CMV serostatus was the only immune exposure information that was available. Most of the TCR beta V segments (in an earlier analysis) were productive either about 87% or about 30% of the time. Reports indicated that the classifier achieved high specificity and sensitivity in diagnosing cytomegalovirus status.

CDR3 size: 14 residues. The PCR was carried out with 60 Vbeta primers and 13 Jbeta primers. TCRdb keeps only in-frame clones here, not all; method: immunoSEQ multiplex PCR. The data show tens of thousands of clones, with around three quarters seen just once and 9% to 13% held by the top ten. The material sequenced was PBMCs. The rearrangement uses TRBV21-1 and TRBJ2-1; the table names TRBD1, a call not compared with the DNA. TRBV21-1 is listed as a pseudogene. The TCR originated in a male donor in good health and CMV-seropositive. CDR3 sequence reads: CASSKEKGRDEQFF. The CDR3 DNA reads TGTGCCAGCAGCAAAGAGAAGGGGCGCGATGAGCAGTTCTTC.